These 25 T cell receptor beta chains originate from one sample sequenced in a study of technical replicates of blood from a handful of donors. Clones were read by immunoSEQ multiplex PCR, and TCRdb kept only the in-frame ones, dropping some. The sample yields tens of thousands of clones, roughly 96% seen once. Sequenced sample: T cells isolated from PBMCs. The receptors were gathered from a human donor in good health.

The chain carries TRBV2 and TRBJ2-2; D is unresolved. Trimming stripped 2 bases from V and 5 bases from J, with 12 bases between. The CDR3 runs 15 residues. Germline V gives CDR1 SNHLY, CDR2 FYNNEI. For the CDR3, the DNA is TGTGCCAGCAGTGAAATTGAGAGGCCGACCGGGGAGCTGTTTTTT. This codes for CASSEIERPTGELFF.

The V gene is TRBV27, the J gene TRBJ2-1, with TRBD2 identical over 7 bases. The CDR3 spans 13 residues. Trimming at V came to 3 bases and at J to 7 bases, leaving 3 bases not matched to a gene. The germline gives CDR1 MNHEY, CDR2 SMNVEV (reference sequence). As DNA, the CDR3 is TGTGCCAGCAGTTTTCAAGCGGGGAATGAGCAGTTCTTC. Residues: CASSFQAGNEQFF.

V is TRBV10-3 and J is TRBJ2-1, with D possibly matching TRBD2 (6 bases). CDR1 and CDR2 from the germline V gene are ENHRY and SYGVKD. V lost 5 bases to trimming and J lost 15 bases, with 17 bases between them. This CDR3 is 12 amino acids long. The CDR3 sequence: CAISRDGGAPFF. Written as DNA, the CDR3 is TGTGCCATCAGTCGGGATGGCGGGGCCCCGTTCTTC.

CDR3 nucleotide sequence: TGTGCCAGCAGCTTAGGAGAAGATCATCAGCCCCAGCATTTT. Translated, it gives CASSLGEDHQPQHF. The rearrangement links TRBV7-9 to TRBJ1-5, with D uncertain. Germline CDR1 is SEHNR and CDR2 is FQNEAQ (reference sequence). V was pared by 1 base and J by 5 bases, with 9 bases between. The CDR3 runs to 14 residues.

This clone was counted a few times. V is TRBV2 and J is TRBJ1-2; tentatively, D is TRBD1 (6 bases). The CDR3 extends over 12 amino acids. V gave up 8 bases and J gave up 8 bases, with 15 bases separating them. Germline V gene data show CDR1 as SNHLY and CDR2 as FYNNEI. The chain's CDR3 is CASQRGSVGYTF. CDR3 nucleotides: TGTGCCAGCCAGAGGGGGTCGGTCGGCTACACCTTC. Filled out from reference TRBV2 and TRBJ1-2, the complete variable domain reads EPEVTQTPSHQVTQMGQEVILRCVPISNHLYFYWYRQILGQKVEFLVSFYNNEISEKSEIFDDQFSVERPDGSNFTLKIRSTKLEDSAMYFCASQRGSVGYTFGSGTRLTVV.

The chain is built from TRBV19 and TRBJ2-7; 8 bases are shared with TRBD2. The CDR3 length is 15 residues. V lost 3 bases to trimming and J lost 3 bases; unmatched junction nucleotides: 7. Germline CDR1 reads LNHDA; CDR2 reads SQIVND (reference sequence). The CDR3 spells CASSITSGPFYEQYF. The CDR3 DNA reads TGTGCCAGTAGTATTACTAGCGGCCCATTCTACGAGCAGTACTTC.

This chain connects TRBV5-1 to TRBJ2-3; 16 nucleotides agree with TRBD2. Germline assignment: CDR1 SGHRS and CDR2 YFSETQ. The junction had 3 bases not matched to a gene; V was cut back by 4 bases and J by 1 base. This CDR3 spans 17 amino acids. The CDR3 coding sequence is TGCGCCAGCAGCCCGGGGACTAGCGGGGGGGGCACAGATACGCAGTATTTT. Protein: CASSPGTSGGGTDTQYF.

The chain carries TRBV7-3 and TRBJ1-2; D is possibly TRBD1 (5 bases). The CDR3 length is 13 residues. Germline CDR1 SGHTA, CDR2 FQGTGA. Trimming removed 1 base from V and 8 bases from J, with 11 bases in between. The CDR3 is CASSLSAGQGYTF. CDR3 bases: TGTGCCAGCAGCTTAAGCGCAGGGCAGGGCTACACCTTC.

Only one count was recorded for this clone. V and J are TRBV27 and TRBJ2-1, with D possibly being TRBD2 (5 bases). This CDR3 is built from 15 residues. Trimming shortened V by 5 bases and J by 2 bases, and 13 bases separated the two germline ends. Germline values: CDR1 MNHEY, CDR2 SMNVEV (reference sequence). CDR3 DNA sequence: TGTGCCAGCAGTCTAGAAGGGAGAACCTACAATGAGCAGTTCTTC. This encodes CASSLEGRTYNEQFF.

DNA for the CDR3: TGCAGCGTTGTGGGCGTGAGCGGGGGCTACAATGAGCAGTTCTTC. Its protein product is CSVVGVSGGYNEQFF. The J gene is TRBJ2-1, the V gene TRBV29-1, with 8 bases matching TRBD2. Per germline, CDR1 SQVTM and CDR2 ANQGSEA. This CDR3 is 15 amino acids long. V lost 4 bases to trimming and J lost 3 bases; unmatched junction nucleotides: 8.

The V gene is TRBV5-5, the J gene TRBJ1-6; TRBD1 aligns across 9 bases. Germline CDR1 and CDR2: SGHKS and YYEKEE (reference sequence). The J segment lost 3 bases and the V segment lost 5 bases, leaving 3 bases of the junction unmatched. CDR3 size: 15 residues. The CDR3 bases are TGTGCCAGCAGGGGGGACAGGGACTATAATTCACCCCTCCACTTT. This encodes CASRGDRDYNSPLHF.

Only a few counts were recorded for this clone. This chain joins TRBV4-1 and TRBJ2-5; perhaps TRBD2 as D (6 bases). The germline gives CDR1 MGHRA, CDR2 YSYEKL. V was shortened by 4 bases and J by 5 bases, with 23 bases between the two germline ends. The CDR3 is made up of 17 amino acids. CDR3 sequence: CASSLKASGTRTETQYF. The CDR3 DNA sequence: TGCGCCAGCAGCCTAAAAGCATCCGGGACTCGGACGGAGACCCAGTACTTC.

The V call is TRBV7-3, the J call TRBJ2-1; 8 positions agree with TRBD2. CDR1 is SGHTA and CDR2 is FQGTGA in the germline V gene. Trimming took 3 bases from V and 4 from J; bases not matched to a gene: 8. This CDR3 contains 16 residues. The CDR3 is CASSLEGSGAYNEQFF. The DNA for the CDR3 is TGTGCCAGCAGCTTGGAGGGTAGCGGGGCTTACAATGAGCAGTTCTTC.

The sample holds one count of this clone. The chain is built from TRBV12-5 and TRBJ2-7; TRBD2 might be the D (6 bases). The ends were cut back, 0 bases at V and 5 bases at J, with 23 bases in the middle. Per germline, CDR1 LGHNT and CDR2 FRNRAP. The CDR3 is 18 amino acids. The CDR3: CASGLVSTSSGGWNEQYF. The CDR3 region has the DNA TGTGCTAGTGGTTTGGTTTCAACCTCTTCCGGGGGATGGAACGAGCAGTACTTC.

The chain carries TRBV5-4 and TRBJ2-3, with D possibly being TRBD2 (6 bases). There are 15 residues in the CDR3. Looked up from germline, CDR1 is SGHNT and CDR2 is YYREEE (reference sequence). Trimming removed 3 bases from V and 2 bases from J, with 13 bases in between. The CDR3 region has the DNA TGTGCCAGCAGCTGGGAGTCGGGAGACACAGATACGCAGTATTTT. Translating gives CASSWESGDTDTQYF.

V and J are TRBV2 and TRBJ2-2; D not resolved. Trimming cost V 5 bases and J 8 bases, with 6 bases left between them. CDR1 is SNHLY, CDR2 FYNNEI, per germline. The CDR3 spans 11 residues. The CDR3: CASSLSGELFF. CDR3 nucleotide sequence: TGTGCCAGCAGTCTGTCTGGGGAGCTGTTTTTT.

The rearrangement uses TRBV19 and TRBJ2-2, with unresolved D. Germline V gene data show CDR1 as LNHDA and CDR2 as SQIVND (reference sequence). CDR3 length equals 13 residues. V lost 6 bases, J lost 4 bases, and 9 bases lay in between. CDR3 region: CASSPAGTGELFF. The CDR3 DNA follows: TGTGCCAGTAGCCCTGCCGGCACCGGGGAGCTGTTTTTT.

The CDR3 region has the DNA TGTGCCATCAGTGAGTCACTTTCGGTTATTAACTATGGCTACACCTTC. It encodes CAISESLSVINYGYTF. The chain has TRBV10-3 and TRBJ1-2; D is ambiguous. V was pared by 0 bases and J by 1 base, with 12 bases between. Germline CDR1 and CDR2: ENHRY and SYGVKD. This CDR3 has 16 amino acids.

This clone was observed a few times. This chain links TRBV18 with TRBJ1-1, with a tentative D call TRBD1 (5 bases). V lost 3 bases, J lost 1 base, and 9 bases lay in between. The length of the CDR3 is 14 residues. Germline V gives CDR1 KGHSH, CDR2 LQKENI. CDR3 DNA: TGTGCCAGCTCACCTCGGGGGACGAACACTGAAGCTTTCTTT. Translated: CASSPRGTNTEAFF.

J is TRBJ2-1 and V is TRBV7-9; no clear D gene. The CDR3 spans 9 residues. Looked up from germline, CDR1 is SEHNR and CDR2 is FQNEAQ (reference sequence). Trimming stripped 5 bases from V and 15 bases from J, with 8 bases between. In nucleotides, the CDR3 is TGTGCCAGCAGCCCATCCCCGTTCTTC. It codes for CASSPSPFF.

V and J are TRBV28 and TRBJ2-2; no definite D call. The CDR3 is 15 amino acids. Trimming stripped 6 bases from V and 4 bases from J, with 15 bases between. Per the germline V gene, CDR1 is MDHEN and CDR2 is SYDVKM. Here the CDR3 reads CASSHQRMSTGELFF. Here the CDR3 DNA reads TGTGCCAGCAGCCACCAGCGAATGAGCACCGGGGAGCTGTTTTTT.

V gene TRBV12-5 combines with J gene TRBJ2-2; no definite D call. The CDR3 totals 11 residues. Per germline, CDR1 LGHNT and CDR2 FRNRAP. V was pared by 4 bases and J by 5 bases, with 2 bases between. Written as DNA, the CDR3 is TGTGCTAGTGGTTCGACCGGGGAGCTGTTTTTT. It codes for CASGSTGELFF.

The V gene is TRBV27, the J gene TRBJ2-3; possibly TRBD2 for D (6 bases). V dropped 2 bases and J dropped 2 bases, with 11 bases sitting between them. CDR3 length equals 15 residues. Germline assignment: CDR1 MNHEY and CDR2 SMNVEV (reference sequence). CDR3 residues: CASSLRLGNTDTQYF. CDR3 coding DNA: TGTGCCAGCAGTTTACGACTAGGGAACACAGATACGCAGTATTTT.

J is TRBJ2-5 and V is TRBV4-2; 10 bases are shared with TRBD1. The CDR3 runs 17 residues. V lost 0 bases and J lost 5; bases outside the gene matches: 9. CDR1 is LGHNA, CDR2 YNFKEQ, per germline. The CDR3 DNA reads TGTGCCAGCAGCCAAGACGGCGGGGACAGGGGTATGGAGACCCAGTACTTC. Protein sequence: CASSQDGGDRGMETQYF.

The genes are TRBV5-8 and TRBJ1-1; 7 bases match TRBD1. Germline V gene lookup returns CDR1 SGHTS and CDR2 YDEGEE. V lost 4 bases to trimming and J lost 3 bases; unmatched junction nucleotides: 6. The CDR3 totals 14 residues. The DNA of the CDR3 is TGTGCCAGCAGCAAGGGACAGACCTACACTGAAGCTTTCTTT. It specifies CASSKGQTYTEAFF.